This T cell receptor (beta chain) is drawn from a study of T-cell reconstitution after alpha-beta-depleted transplantation in children. V was cut by 6 bases and J by 5 bases, with 13 bases left in between. Germline V lookup: CDR1 MNHNS, CDR2 SASEGT. The CDR3 has 13 residues. This clonotype was observed a handful of times. A library of TCRbeta sequences, prepared with unique molecular identifiers, was generated. A single record per CDR3 protein comes from TCRdb applying MiXCR to the PCR reads. Of 490,000 or so distinct CDR3 sequences listed, under 15% are singletons. V usage is TRBV6-1 and J usage is TRBJ2-5; the D gene is possibly TRBD2 (5 bases). The sample consisted of PBMCs from the stem cell graft donor, taken from the stem cell graft. This clonotype was sampled from a human donor who donated a stem cell graft to a child with combined immunodeficiency. The CDR3 region is CASRRGRGETQYF. CDR3 in DNA: TGTGCCAGCAGACGTGGGAGAGGGGAGACCCAGTACTTC.